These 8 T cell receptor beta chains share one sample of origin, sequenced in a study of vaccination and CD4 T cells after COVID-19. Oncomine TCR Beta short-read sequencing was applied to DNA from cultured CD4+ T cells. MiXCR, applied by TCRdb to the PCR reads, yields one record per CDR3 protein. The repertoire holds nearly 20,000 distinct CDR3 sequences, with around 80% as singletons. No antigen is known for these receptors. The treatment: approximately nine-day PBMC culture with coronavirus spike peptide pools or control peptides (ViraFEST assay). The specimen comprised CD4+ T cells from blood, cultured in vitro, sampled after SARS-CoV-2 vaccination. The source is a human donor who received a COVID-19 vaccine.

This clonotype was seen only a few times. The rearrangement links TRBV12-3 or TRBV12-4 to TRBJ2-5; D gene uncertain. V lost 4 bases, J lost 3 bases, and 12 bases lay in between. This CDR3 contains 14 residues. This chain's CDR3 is CASSSSGVEETQYF. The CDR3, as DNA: TGTGCCAGCAGTTCTAGTGGGGTTGAAGAGACCCAGTACTTC.

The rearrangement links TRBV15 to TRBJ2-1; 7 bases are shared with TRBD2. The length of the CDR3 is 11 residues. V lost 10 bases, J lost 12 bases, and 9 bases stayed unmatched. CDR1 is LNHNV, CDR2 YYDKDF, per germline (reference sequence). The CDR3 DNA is TGTGCCAGTAGTCGCCGCGGGGGGCAGTTCTTC. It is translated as CASSRRGGQFF. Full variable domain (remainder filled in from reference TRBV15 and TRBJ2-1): DAMVIQNPRYQVTQFGKPVTLSCSQTLNHNVMYWYQQKSSQAPKLLFHYYDKDFNNEADTPDNFQSRRPNTSFCFLDIRSPGLGDTAMYLCASSRRGGQFFGPGTRLTVL.

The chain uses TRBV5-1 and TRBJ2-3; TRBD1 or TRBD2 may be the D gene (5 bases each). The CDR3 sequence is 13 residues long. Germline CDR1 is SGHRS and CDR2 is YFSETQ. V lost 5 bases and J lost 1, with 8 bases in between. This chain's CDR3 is CASSQGGTDTQYF. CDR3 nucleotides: TGCGCCAGCAGTCAGGGAGGCACAGATACGCAGTATTTT.

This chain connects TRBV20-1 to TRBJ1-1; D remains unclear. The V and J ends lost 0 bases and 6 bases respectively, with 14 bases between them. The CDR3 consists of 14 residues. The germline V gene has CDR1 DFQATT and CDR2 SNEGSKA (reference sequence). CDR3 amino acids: CSARDGLVSAEAFF. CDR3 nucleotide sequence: TGCAGTGCTAGAGACGGACTGGTCTCCGCTGAAGCTTTCTTT.

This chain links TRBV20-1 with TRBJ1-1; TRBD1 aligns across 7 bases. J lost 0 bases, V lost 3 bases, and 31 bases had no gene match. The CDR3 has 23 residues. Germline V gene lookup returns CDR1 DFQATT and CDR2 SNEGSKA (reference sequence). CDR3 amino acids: CSASRQGGIGFSPADILNTEAFF. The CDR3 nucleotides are TGCAGTGCTAGTCGGCAGGGGGGGATTGGGTTCAGCCCCGCGGACATATTGAACACTGAAGCTTTCTTT.

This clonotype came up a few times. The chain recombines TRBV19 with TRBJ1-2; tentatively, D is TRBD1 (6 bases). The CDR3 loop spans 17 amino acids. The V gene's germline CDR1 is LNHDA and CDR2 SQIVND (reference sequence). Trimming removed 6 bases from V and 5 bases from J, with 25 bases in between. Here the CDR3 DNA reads TGTGCCAGTAGAACCGGGACAAGGAACCTTGACCCATATGGCTACACCTTC. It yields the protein CASRTGTRNLDPYGYTF.

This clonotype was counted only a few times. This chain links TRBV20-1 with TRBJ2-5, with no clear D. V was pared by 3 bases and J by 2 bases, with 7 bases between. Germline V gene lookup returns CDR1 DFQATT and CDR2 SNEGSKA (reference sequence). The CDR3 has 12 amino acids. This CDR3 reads CSASPRQETQYF. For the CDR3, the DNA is TGCAGTGCTAGCCCCAGGCAAGAGACCCAGTACTTC.

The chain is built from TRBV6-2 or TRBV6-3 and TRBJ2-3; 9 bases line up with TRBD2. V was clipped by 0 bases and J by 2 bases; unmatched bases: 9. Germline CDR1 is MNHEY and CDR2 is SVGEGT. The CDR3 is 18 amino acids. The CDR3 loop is CASSYSMLAGSFTDTQYF. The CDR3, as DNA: TGTGCCAGCAGTTACTCGATGCTAGCGGGGTCTTTCACAGATACGCAGTATTTT.